The T cell receptor (beta chain) described here comes from a study of tumor-infiltrating lymphocytes in primary liver carcinoma. Findings and caveats of the study: Top-250-clone fractions were significantly higher in tumors than in blood (p = 0.039).

V gave up 11 bases and J gave up 9 bases; unmatched junction bases: 18. The CDR3 is 16 residues long. Germline values: CDR1 MGHDK, CDR2 SYGVNS. Production of TCR beta cDNA used approximately 0.45 ug total RNA together with a constant-region primer. Three nested multiplex PCR rounds of slightly modified ARM-PCR generated TCR beta libraries. Running roughly 10 cycles apiece, the first two PCR rounds relied on TRBV1-TRBV30 forward primers together with a C-beta reverse primer. TCRdb analysed the multiplex PCR reads with MiXCR anew, one entry per CDR3 protein. The sample has approximately 40,000 distinct CDR3 sequences, approximately 73% seen once. On this clonotype itself: Its specificity is not known.

Starting material for RNA and DNA co-extraction consisted of about 19-32 mg of unsorted bulk tissue. Patients underwent resection of primary liver carcinoma. Over 85% of the cells in every tumor sample were viable tumor cells. This receptor was taken from a man in his forties with primary liver carcinoma and hepatitis B virus infection. This chain links TRBV25-1 with TRBJ2-2, with 10 bases matching TRBD2. Sequenced material: liver tumor tissue from sampling region 2. The subset is: tumor region T2, inferior pole. The CDR3 DNA reads as TGTGCCTGCAATGACCTCCTAGCGGGAGAAACCTGGGAGCTGTTTTTT. This codes for CACNDLLAGETWELFF.